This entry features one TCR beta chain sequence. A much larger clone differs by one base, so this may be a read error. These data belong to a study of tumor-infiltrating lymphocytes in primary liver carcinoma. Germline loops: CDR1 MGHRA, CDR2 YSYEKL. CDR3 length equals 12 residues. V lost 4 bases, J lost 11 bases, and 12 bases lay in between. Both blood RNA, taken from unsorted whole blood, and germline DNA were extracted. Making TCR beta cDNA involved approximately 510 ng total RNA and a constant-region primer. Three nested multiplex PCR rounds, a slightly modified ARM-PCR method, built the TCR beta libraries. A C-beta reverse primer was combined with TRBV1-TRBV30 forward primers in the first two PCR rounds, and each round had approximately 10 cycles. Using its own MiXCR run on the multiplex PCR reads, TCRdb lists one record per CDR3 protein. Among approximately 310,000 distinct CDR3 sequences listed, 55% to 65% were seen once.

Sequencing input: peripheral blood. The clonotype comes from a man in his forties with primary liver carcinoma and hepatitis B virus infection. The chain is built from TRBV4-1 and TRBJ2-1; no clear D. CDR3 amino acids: CASSPGSRKQFF. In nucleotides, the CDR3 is TGCGCCAGCAGCCCTGGAAGCCGGAAGCAGTTCTTC.